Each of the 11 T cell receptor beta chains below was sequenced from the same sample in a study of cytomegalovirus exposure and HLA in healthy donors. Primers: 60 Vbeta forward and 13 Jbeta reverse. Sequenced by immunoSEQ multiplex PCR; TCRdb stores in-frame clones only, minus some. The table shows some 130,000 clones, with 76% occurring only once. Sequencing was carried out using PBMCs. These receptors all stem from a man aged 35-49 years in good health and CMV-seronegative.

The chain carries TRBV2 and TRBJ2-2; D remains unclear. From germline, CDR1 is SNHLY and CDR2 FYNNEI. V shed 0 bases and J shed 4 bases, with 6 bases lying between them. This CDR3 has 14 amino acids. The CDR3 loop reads CASSEARFTGELFF. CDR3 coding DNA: TGTGCCAGCAGTGAAGCCAGGTTCACCGGGGAGCTGTTTTTT.

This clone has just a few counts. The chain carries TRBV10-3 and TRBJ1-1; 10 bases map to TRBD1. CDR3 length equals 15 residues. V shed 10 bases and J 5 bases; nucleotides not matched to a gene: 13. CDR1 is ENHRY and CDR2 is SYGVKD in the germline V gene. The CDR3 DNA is TGTGCCACCGGGACAGGGGCCGACAGATTAACTGAAGCTTTCTTT. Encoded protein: CATGTGADRLTEAFF.

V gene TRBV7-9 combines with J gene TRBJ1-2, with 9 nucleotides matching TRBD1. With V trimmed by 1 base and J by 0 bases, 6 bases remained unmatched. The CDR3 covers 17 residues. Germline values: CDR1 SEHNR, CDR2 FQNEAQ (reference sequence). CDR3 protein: CASSLETGGLSNYGYTF. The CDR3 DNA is TGTGCCAGCAGCTTAGAAACAGGGGGCCTCTCTAACTATGGCTACACCTTC.

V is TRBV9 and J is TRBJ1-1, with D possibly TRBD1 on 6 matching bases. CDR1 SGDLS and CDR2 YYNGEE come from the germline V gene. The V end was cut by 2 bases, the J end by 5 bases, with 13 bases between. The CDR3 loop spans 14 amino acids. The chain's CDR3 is CASSVGQWGTEAFF. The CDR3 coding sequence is TGTGCCAGCAGCGTTGGACAGTGGGGAACTGAAGCTTTCTTT.

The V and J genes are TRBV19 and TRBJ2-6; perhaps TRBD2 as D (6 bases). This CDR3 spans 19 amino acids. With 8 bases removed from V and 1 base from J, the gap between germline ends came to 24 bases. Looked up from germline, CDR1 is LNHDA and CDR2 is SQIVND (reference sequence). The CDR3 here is CASSGQWGLGPSGANVLTF. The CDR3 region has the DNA TGTGCCAGTTCTGGGCAATGGGGACTTGGACCATCTGGGGCCAACGTCCTGACTTTC. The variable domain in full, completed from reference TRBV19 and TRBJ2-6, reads DGGITQSPKYLFRKEGQNVTLSCEQNLNHDAMYWYRQDPGQGLRLIYYSQIVNDFQKGDIAEGYSVSREKKESFPLTVTSAQKNPTAFYLCASSGQWGLGPSGANVLTFGAGSRLTVL.

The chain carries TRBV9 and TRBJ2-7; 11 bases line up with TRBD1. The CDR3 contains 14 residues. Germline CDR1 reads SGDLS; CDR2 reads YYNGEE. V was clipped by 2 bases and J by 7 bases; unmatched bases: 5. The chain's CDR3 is CASSVGQGAVEQYF. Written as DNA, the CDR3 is TGTGCCAGCAGCGTTGGACAGGGGGCAGTGGAGCAGTACTTC.

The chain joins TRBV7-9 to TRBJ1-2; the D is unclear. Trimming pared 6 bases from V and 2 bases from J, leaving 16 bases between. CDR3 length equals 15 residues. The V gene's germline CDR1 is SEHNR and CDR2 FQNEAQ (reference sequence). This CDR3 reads CASSTDGEGNYGYTF. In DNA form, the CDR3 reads TGTGCCAGCAGTACCGACGGGGAAGGGAACTATGGCTACACCTTC.

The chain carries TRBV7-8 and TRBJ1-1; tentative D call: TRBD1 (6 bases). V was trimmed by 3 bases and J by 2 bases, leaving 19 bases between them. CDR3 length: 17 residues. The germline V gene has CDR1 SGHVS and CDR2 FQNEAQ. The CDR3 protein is CASSFTSQGSVNTEAFF. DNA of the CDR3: TGTGCCAGCAGCTTCACCTCACAGGGCAGCGTTAACACTGAAGCTTTCTTT.

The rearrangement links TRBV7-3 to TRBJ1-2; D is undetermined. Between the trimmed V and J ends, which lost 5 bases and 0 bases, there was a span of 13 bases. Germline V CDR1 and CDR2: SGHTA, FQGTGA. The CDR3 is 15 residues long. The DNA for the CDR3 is TGTGCCAGCAGCGCTGAACCGGGGACTAACTATGGCTACACCTTC. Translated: CASSAEPGTNYGYTF.

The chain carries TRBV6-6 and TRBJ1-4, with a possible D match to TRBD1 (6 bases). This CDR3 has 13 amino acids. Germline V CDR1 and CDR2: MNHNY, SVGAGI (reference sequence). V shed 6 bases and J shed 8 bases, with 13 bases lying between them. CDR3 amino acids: CASRLGQREKLFF. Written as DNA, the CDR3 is TGTGCCAGCAGGCTAGGACAGAGGGAAAAACTGTTTTTT.

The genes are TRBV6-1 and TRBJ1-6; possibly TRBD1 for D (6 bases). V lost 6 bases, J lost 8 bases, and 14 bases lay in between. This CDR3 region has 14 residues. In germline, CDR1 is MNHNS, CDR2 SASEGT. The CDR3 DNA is TGTGCCAGCAGGGTCCACAGGGATGATTCACCCCTCCACTTT. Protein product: CASRVHRDDSPLHF.